This T cell receptor (beta chain) was observed in a study of human T cells and chemical hapten exposure. Study observations and caveats: Every donor had alopecia, and their immune response may therefore differ from healthy people's. The study found that DPC sensitization did not change TCRs above 1 in 1000 frequency.

The time point is: pre-sensitization, week 0. The treatment was: therapeutic diphenylcyclopropenone sensitization with weekly scalp DPC. TCRdb re-called the RACE reads through MiXCR, storing one row per CDR3 protein. The data hold tens of thousands of distinct CDR3 sequences, with approximately 6.7% observed a single time. The trim removed 3 bases at V and 0 bases at J, leaving 9 bases unmatched. CDR3 size: 18 residues. Germline V gene lookup returns CDR1 SEHNR and CDR2 FQNEAQ (reference sequence). This clonotype was recorded many times. Its antigen is not known. The clonotype was recovered from a woman aged 25 to 39 with alopecia areata. Some clones in this sample may be carry-over from other donors' samples. V and J are TRBV7-9 and TRBJ1-4; 8 nucleotides agree with TRBD1. Sample: whole blood, taken in connection with sensitization to the hapten diphenylcyclopropenone (DPC). The CDR3 DNA follows: TGTGCCAGCAGCTTTGGGGACAGGCTGTGGGCAACTAATGAAAAACTGTTTTTT. The encoded protein is CASSFGDRLWATNEKLFF.